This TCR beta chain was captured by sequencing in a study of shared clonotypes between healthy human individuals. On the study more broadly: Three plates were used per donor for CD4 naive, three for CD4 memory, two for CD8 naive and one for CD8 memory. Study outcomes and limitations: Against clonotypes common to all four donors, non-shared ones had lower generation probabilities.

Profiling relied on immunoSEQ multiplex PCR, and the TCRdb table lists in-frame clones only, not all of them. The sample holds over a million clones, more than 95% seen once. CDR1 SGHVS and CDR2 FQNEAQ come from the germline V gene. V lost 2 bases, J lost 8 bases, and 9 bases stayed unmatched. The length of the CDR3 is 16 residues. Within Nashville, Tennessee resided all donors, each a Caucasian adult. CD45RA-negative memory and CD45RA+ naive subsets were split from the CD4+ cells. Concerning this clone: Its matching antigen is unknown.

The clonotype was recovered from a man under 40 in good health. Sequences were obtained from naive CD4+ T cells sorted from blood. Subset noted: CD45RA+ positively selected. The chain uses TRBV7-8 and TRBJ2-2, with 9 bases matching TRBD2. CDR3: CASSLRVSGSAGELFF. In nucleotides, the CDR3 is TGTGCCAGCAGCTTACGGGTTAGCGGGAGTGCGGGGGAGCTGTTTTTT.